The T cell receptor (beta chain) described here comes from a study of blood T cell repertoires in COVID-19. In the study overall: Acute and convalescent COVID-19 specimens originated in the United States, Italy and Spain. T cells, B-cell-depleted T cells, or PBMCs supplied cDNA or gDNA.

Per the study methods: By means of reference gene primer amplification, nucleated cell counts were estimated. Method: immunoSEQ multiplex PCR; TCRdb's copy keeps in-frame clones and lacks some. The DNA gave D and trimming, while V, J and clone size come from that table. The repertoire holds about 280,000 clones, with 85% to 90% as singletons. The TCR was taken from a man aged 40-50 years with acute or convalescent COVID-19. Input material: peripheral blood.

CDR3 sequence: CASSPDRVEGDGYTF. CDR3 nucleotide sequence: TGTGCCAGCAGCCCCGACAGGGTGGAAGGGGATGGCTACACCTTC. The chain combines TRBV5-6 with TRBJ1-2; 7 bases agree with TRBD1. V trimming: 4 bases; J trimming: 6 bases; junction bases outside the gene matches: 12. The CDR3 contains 15 residues. Germline assignment: CDR1 SGHDT and CDR2 YYEEEE.